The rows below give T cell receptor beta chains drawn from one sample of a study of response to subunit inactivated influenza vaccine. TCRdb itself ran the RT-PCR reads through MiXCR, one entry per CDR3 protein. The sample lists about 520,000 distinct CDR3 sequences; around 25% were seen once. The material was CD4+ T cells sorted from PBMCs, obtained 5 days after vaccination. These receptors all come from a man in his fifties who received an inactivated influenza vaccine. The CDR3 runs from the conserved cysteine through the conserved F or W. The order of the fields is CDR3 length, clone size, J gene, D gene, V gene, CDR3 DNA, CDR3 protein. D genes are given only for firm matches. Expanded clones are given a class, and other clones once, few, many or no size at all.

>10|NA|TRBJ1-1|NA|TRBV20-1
TGCAGTGCTCTAGGACCACCCGTGATCTTT
CSALGPPVIF
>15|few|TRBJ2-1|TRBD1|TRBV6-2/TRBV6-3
TGTGCCAGCAGGGGGGACAGGAGCTCCTACAATGAGCAGTTCTTC
CASRGDRSSYNEQFF
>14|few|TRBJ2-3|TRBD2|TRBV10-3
TGTGCCATCAGTGACTCTAGCGGAACAGATACGCAGTATTTT
CAISDSSGTDTQYF
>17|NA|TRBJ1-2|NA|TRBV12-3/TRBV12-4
TGTGCCAGCAGTTGGGTCGGGACTATAGGGGGAGACTATGGCTACACCTTC
CASSWVGTIGGDYGYTF
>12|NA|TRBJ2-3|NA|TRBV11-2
TGTGCCAGCGGGCCAAACACAGATACGCAGTATTTT
CASGPNTDTQYF
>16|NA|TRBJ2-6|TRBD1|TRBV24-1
TGTGCCACCAGTGCGGGACAGGGGCCTGGGGCCAACGTCCTGACTTTC
CATSAGQGPGANVLTF
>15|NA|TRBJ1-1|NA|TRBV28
TGTGCCAGCAACTCATTTTCCCGACGGCACACTGAAGCTTTCTTT
CASNSFSRRHTEAFF
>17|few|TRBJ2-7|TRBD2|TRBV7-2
TGTGCCAGCAGCTTTCGATGGTCAGCGGGGGGGGTCTACGAGCAGTACTTC
CASSFRWSAGGVYEQYF
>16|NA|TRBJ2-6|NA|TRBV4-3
TGCGCCAGCAGCCAAGACAGGGCTTCTGGGGCCAACGTCCTGACTTTC
CASSQDRASGANVLTF
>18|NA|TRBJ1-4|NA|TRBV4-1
TGCGCCAGCAGCCAATACGGTATAGACAGGCTAATTGGGGAAAAACTGTTTTTT
CASSQYGIDRLIGEKLFF
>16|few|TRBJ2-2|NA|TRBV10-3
TGTGCCATCAGATCCACTACGGCCTCCTACACCGGGGAGCTGTTTTTT
CAIRSTTASYTGELFF
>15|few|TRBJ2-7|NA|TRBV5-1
TGCGCCAGCAGCTTACAAGGGGCGATAGAGGACGAGCAGTACTTC
CASSLQGAIEDEQYF
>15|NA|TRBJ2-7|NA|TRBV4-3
TGCGCCAGCAGCCAAGGGATAGTGGGAACCTACGAGCAGTACTTC
CASSQGIVGTYEQYF
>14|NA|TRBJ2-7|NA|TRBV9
TGTGCCAGCAGCCAATCGACGGCCTCCTACGAGCAGTACTTC
CASSQSTASYEQYF
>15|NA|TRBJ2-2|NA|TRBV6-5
TGTGCCAGCAGTTATGTGGGCACGAACACCGGGGAGCTGTTTTTT
CASSYVGTNTGELFF
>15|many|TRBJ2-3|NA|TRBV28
TGTGCCAGCAGCCCCCCTGGGAGCGGGACAGATACGCAGTATTTT
CASSPPGSGTDTQYF
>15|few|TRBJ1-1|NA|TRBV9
TGTGCCAGCAGCGTAGGTACGGACCCATACACTGAAGCTTTCTTT
CASSVGTDPYTEAFF
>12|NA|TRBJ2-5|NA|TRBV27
TGTGCCAGCATGATCGGCCCCGGGACCCAGTACTTC
CASMIGPGTQYF
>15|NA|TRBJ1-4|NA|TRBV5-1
TGCGCCAGCAGCTTGCGGAGGGACGGATCTGAAAAACTGTTTTTT
CASSLRRDGSEKLFF
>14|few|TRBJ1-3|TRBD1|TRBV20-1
TGCAGTGCCCCTCAGGGGACAGGGGGAAACACCATATATTTT
CSAPQGTGGNTIYF
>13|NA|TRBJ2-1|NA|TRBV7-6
TGTGCCAGCAGCTTAGCGGTCCGGACTGAGCAGTTCTTC
CASSLAVRTEQFF
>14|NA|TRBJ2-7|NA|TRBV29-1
TGCAGCGTTGAAGCCCGAGGGAGTGACTACGAGCAGTACTTC
CSVEARGSDYEQYF
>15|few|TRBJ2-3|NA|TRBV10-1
TGCGCCAGCAGTGCTTCTCGCGGGGGCACAGATACGCAGTATTTT
CASSASRGGTDTQYF
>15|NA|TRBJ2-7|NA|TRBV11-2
TGTGCCAGCACCTTCGATGGGGGGTCGGGTTACGAGCAGTACTTC
CASTFDGGSGYEQYF
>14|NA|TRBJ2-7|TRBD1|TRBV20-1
TGCAGTGCTAGAGAATTAACAGGGGGGTACGAGCAGTACTTC
CSARELTGGYEQYF
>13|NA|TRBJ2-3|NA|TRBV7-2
TGTGCCAGCAGCTTAGACCAATCGGATACGCAGTATTTT
CASSLDQSDTQYF
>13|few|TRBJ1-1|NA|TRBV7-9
TGTGCCAGCAGCCCCAAGACTGAGTTCGAAGCTTTCTTT
CASSPKTEFEAFF
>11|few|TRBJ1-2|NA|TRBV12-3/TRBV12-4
TGTGCCAGCAGGGTAACTGGCGGCTACACCTTC
CASRVTGGYTF
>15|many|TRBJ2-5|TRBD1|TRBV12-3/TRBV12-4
TGTGCCAGCAGTTTAGGGGACAGGCTACAAGAGACCCAGTACTTC
CASSLGDRLQETQYF
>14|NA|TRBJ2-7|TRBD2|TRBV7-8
TGTGCCAGCAGCTTACAGCGGGACCCGATTGAGCAGTACTTC
CASSLQRDPIEQYF
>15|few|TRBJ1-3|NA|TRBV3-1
TGTGCCAGCAGCCAGGCACAGGTCTCTGGAAACACCATATATTTT
CASSQAQVSGNTIYF
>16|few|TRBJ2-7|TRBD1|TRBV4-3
TGCGCCAGCAGCCAAGCCCGGGACAGGGGGTTGTACGAGCAGTACTTC
CASSQARDRGLYEQYF